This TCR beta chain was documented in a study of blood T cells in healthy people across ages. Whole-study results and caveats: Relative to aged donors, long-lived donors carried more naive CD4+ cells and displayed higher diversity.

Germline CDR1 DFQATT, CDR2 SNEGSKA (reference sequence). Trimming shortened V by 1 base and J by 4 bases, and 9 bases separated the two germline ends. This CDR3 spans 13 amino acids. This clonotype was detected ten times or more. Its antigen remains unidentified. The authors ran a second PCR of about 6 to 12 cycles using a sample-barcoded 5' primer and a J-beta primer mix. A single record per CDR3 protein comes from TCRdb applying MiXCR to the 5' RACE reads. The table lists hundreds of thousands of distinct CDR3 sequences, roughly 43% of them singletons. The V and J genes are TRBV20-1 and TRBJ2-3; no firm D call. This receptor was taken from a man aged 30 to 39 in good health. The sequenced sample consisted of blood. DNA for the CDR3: TGCAGTGCTAGAGTGGGCTCTGCAGATACGCAGTATTTT. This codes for CSARVGSADTQYF.